Below, 15 T cell receptor beta chains from the same sample are listed, as sequenced in a study of beta chain features in type 1 diabetes. Sequencing targeted expressed TCRB transcripts, as all isolated RNA had been reverse transcribed. Generated by immunoSEQ multiplex PCR, the TCRdb table keeps only in-frame clones and is missing some. Of a few hundred thousand clones in the sample, 12% to 15% are singletons; the top ten hold over 5.5%. Sequencing was done on a sample of central memory CD4+ T cells from blood. Receptor source: a young man in good health.

Concerning this clone: This could be a read error, since a much larger clone is one nucleotide away. Other nucleotide sequences in the sample specify the same CDR3. The chain employs TRBV4-2 and TRBJ2-5; the match to TRBD1 covers 8 bases. The V gene's germline CDR1 is LGHNA and CDR2 YNFKEQ. V shed 1 base and J 7 bases; nucleotides not matched to a gene: 8. This CDR3 comprises 15 residues. The DNA for the CDR3 is TGTGCCAGCAGCCAAGGGCTCCAGGGGGCCGTGACCCAGTACTTC. Its translation: CASSQGLQGAVTQYF.

Turning to this clone: Other DNA variants within this sample encode the same CDR3. This chain links TRBV6-5 with TRBJ2-1; D remains unclear. Germline values: CDR1 MNHEY, CDR2 SVGAGI. V lost 6 bases and J 5 bases, leaving 5 bases between the germline ends. The CDR3 is 11 residues long. The CDR3 coding sequence is TGTGCCAGCAGCCTGGACAATGAGCAGTTCTTC. Translated, it gives CASSLDNEQFF.

This clone was seen more than once but under ten times. The rearrangement links TRBV10-1 to TRBJ1-2; D gene unclear. Germline-derived CDR1 and CDR2 are WNHNN and SYGVQD (reference sequence). This CDR3 contains 13 residues. Between the trimmed V and J ends, which lost 4 bases and 4 bases, there was a span of 10 bases. The CDR3 bases are TGCGCCAGCAGTGTTGAGGGATCCTATGGCTACACCTTC. It specifies CASSVEGSYGYTF.

The table lists this clone with a few counts. This sequence joins TRBV21-1 and TRBJ2-7; whether TRBD2, the table's D call, matches the DNA was not checked. TRBV21-1 is deemed a pseudogene. The CDR3 consists of 17 residues. The CDR3 DNA follows: TGTGCCAGCACTCCCAGGTCGGGGGGTTTCTCTTCCTACGAGCAGTACGTC. It is translated as CASTPRSGGFSSYEQYV.

The chain links TRBV4-1 to TRBJ2-5; TRBD2 matches 7 bases. V trimming: 1 base; J trimming: 2 bases; junction bases outside the gene matches: 7. In germline, CDR1 is MGHRA, CDR2 YSYEKL. The CDR3 is 16 residues long. CDR3 DNA sequence: TGCGCCAGCAGCCAAGGTGTTAGCGGGTATCAAGAGACCCAGTACTTC. It specifies CASSQGVSGYQETQYF.

Ten or more counts support this clone. The J gene is TRBJ2-5, the V gene TRBV5-4; TRBD2 matches at 12 bases. Trimming at V came to 4 bases and at J to 2 bases, leaving 3 bases not matched to a gene. Germline loops: CDR1 SGHNT, CDR2 YYREEE (reference sequence). The CDR3 has 15 residues. The CDR3 sequence: CASSPGTSGQETQYF. DNA of the CDR3: TGTGCCAGCAGCCCTGGGACTAGCGGGCAAGAGACCCAGTACTTC.

Ten or more counts support this clone. The chain has TRBV5-4 and TRBJ2-1; D gene ambiguous. CDR1 is SGHNT and CDR2 is YYREEE in the germline V gene (reference sequence). The CDR3 sequence is 14 residues long. V lost 5 bases and J 3 bases, leaving 12 bases between the germline ends. As DNA, the CDR3 is TGTGCCAGCAGTGTGGACGGATTCTACAATGAGCAGTTCTTC. This translates into CASSVDGFYNEQFF.

This clone occurred a few times. The chain employs TRBV14 and TRBJ1-2; D not resolved. Germline CDR1 reads SGHDN; CDR2 reads FVKESK. This CDR3 is built from 12 residues. The V gene lost 4 bases and the J gene lost 2 bases, with 5 bases spanning the gap. CDR3 DNA: TGTGCCAGCAGCCTCGTAAACTATGGCTACACCTTC. Protein sequence: CASSLVNYGYTF.

V and J are TRBV7-2 and TRBJ1-2; D gene ambiguous. The germline V and J ends were trimmed by 5 bases and 2 bases, with 18 bases remaining between them. Looked up from germline, CDR1 is SGHTA and CDR2 is FQGNSA. The CDR3 totals 16 residues. CDR3 coding DNA: TGTGCCAGCAGCCCTTTCTCGGCGGGCGGAAACTATGGCTACACCTTC. Residues: CASSPFSAGGNYGYTF. The complete variable domain, with remaining parts taken from reference TRBV7-2 and TRBJ1-2, reads GAGVSQSPSNKVTEKGKDVELRCDPISGHTALYWYRQSLGQGLEFLIYFQGNSAPDKSGLPSDRFSAERTGGSVSTLTIQRTQQEDSAVYLCASSPFSAGGNYGYTFGSGTRLTVV.

This chain links TRBV7-2 with TRBJ2-1; tentative D call: TRBD2 (5 bases). This CDR3 region has 15 residues. The V gene lost 6 bases and the J gene lost 2 bases, with 14 bases spanning the gap. Germline V CDR1 and CDR2: SGHTA, FQGNSA. In nucleotides, the CDR3 is TGTGCCAGCAGTCGCCGTCTGGGAGCCTACAATGAGCAGTTCTTC. It specifies CASSRRLGAYNEQFF.

This clone was counted only a few times. The chain combines TRBV29-1 with TRBJ1-2; no clear D gene. This CDR3 contains 9 residues. Trimming shortened V by 1 base and J by 12 bases, and 6 bases separated the two germline ends. The germline gives CDR1 SQVTM, CDR2 ANQGSEA. DNA of the CDR3: TGCAGCGTTGAAGGACCTAACACCTTC. Translating gives CSVEGPNTF.

This clone was counted many times. The chain recombines TRBV7-2 with TRBJ1-2, with a tentative D call TRBD1 (6 bases). CDR3 size: 14 residues. Looked up from germline, CDR1 is SGHTA and CDR2 is FQGNSA. With 1 base removed from V and 5 bases from J, the gap between germline ends came to 11 bases. The CDR3 sequence is CASSLDGRGYGYTF. The CDR3 DNA is TGTGCCAGCAGCTTAGACGGCAGGGGTTATGGCTACACCTTC. The full variable domain, rest sourced from reference TRBV7-2 and TRBJ1-2, is GAGVSQSPSNKVTEKGKDVELRCDPISGHTALYWYRQSLGQGLEFLIYFQGNSAPDKSGLPSDRFSAERTGGSVSTLTIQRTQQEDSAVYLCASSLDGRGYGYTFGSGTRLTVV.

The chain is built from TRBV6-5 and TRBJ1-5; D is unclear. Germline values: CDR1 MNHEY, CDR2 SVGAGI. The germline V and J ends were trimmed by 7 bases and 3 bases, with 10 bases remaining between them. This CDR3 comprises 13 residues. The CDR3 is CASKAENNQPQHF. Written as DNA, the CDR3 is TGTGCCAGCAAGGCAGAGAACAATCAGCCCCAGCATTTT.

This chain uses TRBV5-4 with TRBJ1-1, with D hard to call. The CDR3 contains 13 residues. Trimming stripped 5 bases from V and 3 bases from J, with 11 bases between. Germline-derived CDR1 and CDR2 are SGHNT and YYREEE (reference sequence). For the CDR3, the DNA is TGTGCCAGCAGAAGCAGGCGGGACACTGAAGCTTTCTTT. This encodes CASRSRRDTEAFF.

The chain has TRBV5-1 and TRBJ2-5; 13 bases line up with TRBD2. The CDR3 loop spans 18 amino acids. Germline CDR1 and CDR2: SGHRS and YFSETQ. Trimming removed 4 bases from V and 1 base from J; junction bases left unmatched: 10. The chain's CDR3 is CASSGFGRTSGSQETQYF. The CDR3 DNA sequence: TGCGCCAGCAGCGGCTTCGGGAGGACTAGCGGGAGCCAAGAGACCCAGTACTTC.